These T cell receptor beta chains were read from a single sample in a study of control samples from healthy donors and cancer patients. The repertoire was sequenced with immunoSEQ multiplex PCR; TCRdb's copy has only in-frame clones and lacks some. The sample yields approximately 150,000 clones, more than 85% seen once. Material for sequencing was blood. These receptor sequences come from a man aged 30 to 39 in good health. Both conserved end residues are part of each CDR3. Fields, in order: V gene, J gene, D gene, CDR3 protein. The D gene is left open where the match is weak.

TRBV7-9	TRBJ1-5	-	CASSYSGSNQPQHF
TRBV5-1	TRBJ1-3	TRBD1	CASSPLPGQGSSGNTIYF
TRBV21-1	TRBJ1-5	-	CASSCGQGRGQPQHF
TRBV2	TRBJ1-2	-	CASSTSGAGNYGYTF
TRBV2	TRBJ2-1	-	CASTMGLALKEEQFF
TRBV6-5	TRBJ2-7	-	CASSYSGGPYEQYF
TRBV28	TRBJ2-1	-	CASSFRGYNEQFF
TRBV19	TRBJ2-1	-	CASSGWAGKDNEQFF
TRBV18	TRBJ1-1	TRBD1	CASSPGTGVEAFF
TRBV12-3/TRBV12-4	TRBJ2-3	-	CASSTRTDTQYF
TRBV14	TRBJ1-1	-	CASSQAQEAPEAFF
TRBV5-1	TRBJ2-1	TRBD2	CASSGITSGGAGNEQFF
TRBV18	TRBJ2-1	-	CASSPRTAYSYNEQFF
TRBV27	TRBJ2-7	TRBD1	CASSRTGGYEQYF
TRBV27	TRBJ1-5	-	CASSTLRNSNQPQHF
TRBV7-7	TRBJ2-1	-	CASSLIPGSYNEQFF
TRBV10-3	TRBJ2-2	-	CAISERGLNTGELFF
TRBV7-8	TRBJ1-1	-	CASSLGSNTEAFF
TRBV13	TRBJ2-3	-	CASSFTRGSSTDTQYF
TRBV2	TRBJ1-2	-	CASSLGTTYGYTF
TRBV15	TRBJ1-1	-	CATSRVHQGAEAFF
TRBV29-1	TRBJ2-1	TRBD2	CSVELAGAPSYNEQFF
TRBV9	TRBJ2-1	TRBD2	CASSVGISGGTSYNEQFF
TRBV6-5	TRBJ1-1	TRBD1	CASSILQGDFEAFF
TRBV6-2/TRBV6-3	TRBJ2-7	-	CASSYSRGYEQYF
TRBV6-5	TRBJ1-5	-	CASKEGGRSNQPQHF
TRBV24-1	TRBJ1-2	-	CATSVPGLGYTF
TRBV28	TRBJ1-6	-	CASTLRGDNSPLHF
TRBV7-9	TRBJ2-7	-	CASSSSGQVYEQYF
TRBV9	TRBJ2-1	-	CASSVETELDEQFF
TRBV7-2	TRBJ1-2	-	CASSTRTLVDSYTF
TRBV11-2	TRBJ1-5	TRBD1	CASSLGSTGREPQHF
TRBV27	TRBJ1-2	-	CASKRTVGGYTF
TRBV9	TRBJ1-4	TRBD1	CASSPSGTANEKLFF
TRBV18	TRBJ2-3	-	CASSPPLGDTQYF
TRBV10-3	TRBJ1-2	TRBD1	CAIRGTDKRQNYGYTF